This T cell receptor (beta chain) appears in the sequencing data of a study of T cell responses to AZD1222 COVID-19 vaccine. Sequencing was performed with immunoSEQ multiplex PCR; in TCRdb, only in-frame clones are kept and a portion is missing. The table includes under 150,000 clones, around 90% detected once. Of note for this clone: No antigen is known for it.

Findings and caveats of the study: Clonal diversity may have been underestimated, and the donors were mostly white British, with more females than males. The study found vaccine-associated CD4 TCRs spanning spike, dominant at 160-218 and 743-854. At baseline, seropositivity was found in only six AZD1222 recipients. After two AZD1222 doses, spike-specific TCR breadth and depth rose versus day 0.

V was trimmed by 8 bases and J by 0 bases, leaving 4 bases between them. Germline CDR1 and CDR2: MNHEY and SVGAGI. The CDR3 extends over 12 amino acids. The rearrangement joins TRBV6-5 to TRBJ1-4; D gene uncertain. The source material was peripheral blood, sampled 28 days after the second AZD1222 dose. The receptor was derived from an adult who received the AZD1222 COVID-19 vaccine. The CDR3 DNA follows: TGTGCCAGCGGCGCAACTAATGAAAAACTGTTTTTT. As protein: CASGATNEKLFF.